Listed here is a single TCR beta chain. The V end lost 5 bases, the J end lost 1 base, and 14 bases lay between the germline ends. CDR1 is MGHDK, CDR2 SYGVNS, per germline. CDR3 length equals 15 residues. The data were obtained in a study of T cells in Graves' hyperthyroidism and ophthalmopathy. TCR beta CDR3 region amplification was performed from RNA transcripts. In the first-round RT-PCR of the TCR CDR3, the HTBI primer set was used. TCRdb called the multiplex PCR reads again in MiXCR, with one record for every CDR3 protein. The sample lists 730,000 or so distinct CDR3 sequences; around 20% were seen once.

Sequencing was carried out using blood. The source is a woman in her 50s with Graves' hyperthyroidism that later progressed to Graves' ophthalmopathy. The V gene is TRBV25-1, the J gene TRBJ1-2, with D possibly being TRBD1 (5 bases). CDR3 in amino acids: CASSTGGAGNYGYTF. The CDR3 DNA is TGTGCCAGCAGTACCGGCGGGGCGGGTAACTATGGCTACACCTTC.